A single sample is the source of the 3 T cell receptor beta chains below, sequenced in a study of blood T cell repertoires in COVID-19. Data came from immunoSEQ multiplex PCR; TCRdb stores just in-frame clones and leaves some out. The repertoire has about 260,000 clones, about 80% of them found once; the top ten carry roughly 8.6%. Sequencing input: peripheral blood. Receptors originate from a human donor in a cohort sampled during active COVID-19.

V gene TRBV5-4 combines with J gene TRBJ2-5; a possible D gene is TRBD2 (6 bases). CDR3 length equals 14 residues. From germline, CDR1 is SGHNT and CDR2 YYREEE (reference sequence). The germline V and J ends were trimmed by 4 bases and 8 bases, with 18 bases remaining between them. The CDR3 coding sequence is TGTGCCAGCAGCCAATCCGGGACTCTCAATACCCAGTACTTC. Amino acid sequence: CASSQSGTLNTQYF.

The rearrangement links TRBV12-5 to TRBJ1-3, with 8 bases identical to TRBD1. CDR1 is LGHNT and CDR2 is FRNRAP in the germline V gene. V was pared by 5 bases and J by 0 bases, with 12 bases of the junction left unmatched. CDR3 size: 18 residues. This CDR3 reads CASGPVVRDRTSGNTIYF. As DNA, the CDR3 is TGTGCTAGTGGTCCGGTTGTAAGGGACAGGACCTCTGGAAACACCATATATTTT.

This clone was seen once. This chain uses TRBV29-1 with TRBJ1-4; D unresolved. V was clipped by 2 bases and J by 8 bases, with 9 bases between them. Germline V lookup: CDR1 SQVTM, CDR2 ANQGSEA. The CDR3 contains 12 residues. The chain's CDR3 is CSVELAQEKLFF. In DNA, the CDR3 is TGCAGCGTTGAATTGGCTCAAGAAAAACTGTTTTTT.